One and the same sample provided the 11 T cell receptor beta chains below, sequenced in a study of a mutant IDH1 vaccine in newly diagnosed glioma. Described time point: week 35, safety follow-up. In the vaccine, a single dose held 300 ug of the mutant IDH1 20-mer peptide, along with topical imiquimod. These receptors lack a known antigen. Produced via immunoSEQ multiplex PCR; TCRdb's table is partial and in-frame only. The data show some 61,000 clones, 84% seen once. The source was PBMCs, collected from a glioma patient whose treatment included an IDH1 peptide vaccine. Every receptor here comes from a man between 18 and 29 years old with glioma.

J is TRBJ2-1 and V is TRBV6-6, with D possibly matching TRBD2 (5 bases). CDR3 length equals 13 residues. Trimming removed 2 bases from V and 13 bases from J, with 15 bases in between. Germline CDR1 and CDR2: MNHNY and SVGAGI (reference sequence). The CDR3 bases are TGTGCCAGCAGTTACCCGACCCCCGGGGTACAGTTCTTC. Its protein is CASSYPTPGVQFF.

As for this clone: Sequence at one end of the junction differs from germline and may be a read error. The chain combines TRBV7-2 with TRBJ1-6, with D hard to call. Germline CDR1 reads SGHTA; CDR2 reads FQGNSA. The CDR3 sequence is 13 residues long. In nucleotides, the CDR3 is TGTGCCAGCAGCTTCTCCGATAATTCACCCCTCCACTTT. Translating it yields CASSFSDNSPLHF.

This clone was observed a single time. The chain is built from TRBV2 and TRBJ1-2; a weak D match, TRBD1 (6 bases). The CDR3 consists of 15 residues. V lost 6 bases and J lost 5, with 19 bases in between. Germline CDR1 and CDR2: SNHLY and FYNNEI. This CDR3 is CASRAEGGRRYGYTF. CDR3 coding DNA: TGTGCCAGCAGGGCTGAGGGGGGGCGTAGGTATGGCTACACCTTC.

This clone was observed a few times. J is TRBJ1-1 and V is TRBV6-5; 7 bases match TRBD1. Trimming at V came to 2 bases and at J to 8 bases, leaving 8 bases not matched to a gene. Germline V gene lookup returns CDR1 MNHEY and CDR2 SVGAGI. CDR3 size: 14 residues. This chain's CDR3 is CASSYRAQGGEAFF. The CDR3 coding sequence is TGTGCCAGCAGTTACAGGGCGCAGGGGGGCGAAGCTTTCTTT.

The chain links TRBV13 to TRBJ2-1; D may be TRBD1 or TRBD2 (5 bases each). This CDR3 region has 13 residues. CDR1 is PRHDT and CDR2 is FYEKMQ in the germline V gene (reference sequence). Trimming cost V 5 bases and J 0 bases, with 5 bases left between them. Here the CDR3 reads CASSGGSYNEQFF. The CDR3 coding sequence is TGTGCCAGCAGCGGGGGCTCCTACAATGAGCAGTTCTTC. Filled out from reference TRBV13 and TRBJ2-1, the complete variable domain reads AAGVIQSPRHLIKEKRETATLKCYPIPRHDTVYWYQQGPGQDPQFLISFYEKMQSDKGSIPDRFSAQQFSDYHSELNMSSLELGDSALYFCASSGGSYNEQFFGPGTRLTVL.

The chain is built from TRBV28 and TRBJ1-1; D gene unclear. The CDR3 contains 12 residues. V shed 6 bases and J shed 7 bases, with 12 bases lying between them. Germline V CDR1 and CDR2: MDHEN, SYDVKM. The CDR3 protein is CASSYTVGEAFF. The DNA of the CDR3 is TGTGCCAGCAGCTATACTGTGGGTGAAGCTTTCTTT.

The chain is built from TRBV12-5 and TRBJ1-5; perhaps TRBD1 as D (5 bases). Trimming removed 7 bases from V and 4 bases from J, with 17 bases in between. The CDR3 runs to 15 residues. CDR1 and CDR2 (germline): LGHNT, FRNRAP. CDR3 residues: CASARDGFPNQPQHF. DNA of the CDR3: TGTGCTAGTGCCCGGGACGGATTTCCTAATCAGCCCCAGCATTTT.

The chain joins TRBV15 to TRBJ2-2; D unresolved. V lost 0 bases and J lost 7, with 9 bases in between. CDR1 and CDR2 (germline): LNHNV, YYDKDF (reference sequence). The CDR3 sequence is 14 residues long. The CDR3 DNA follows: TGTGCCACCAGCAGAGATGCAGTTGGCGGGGAGCTGTTTTTT. Its translation is CATSRDAVGGELFF.

The chain links TRBV28 to TRBJ1-4; a possible D gene is TRBD1 (6 bases). The CDR3 runs to 15 residues. Germline lookup yields CDR1 MDHEN and CDR2 SYDVKM. V dropped 5 bases and J dropped 6 bases, with 16 bases sitting between them. The CDR3 spells CASSQAGDGDEKLFF. The CDR3, as DNA: TGTGCCAGCAGTCAGGCAGGGGATGGTGATGAAAAACTGTTTTTT.

The chain joins TRBV30 to TRBJ1-2; D call uncertain. Between the trimmed V and J ends, which lost 2 bases and 8 bases, there was a span of 18 bases. The CDR3 runs 14 residues. Germline lookup yields CDR1 GTSNPN and CDR2 SVGIG (reference sequence). This chain's CDR3 is CAWSSSQPAGGYTF. The CDR3 nucleotides read TGTGCCTGGAGTAGCTCGCAGCCGGCGGGGGGCTACACCTTC.

The V call is TRBV10-3, the J call TRBJ2-7, with D possibly being TRBD1 or TRBD2 (5 bases each). Germline V gene data show CDR1 as ENHRY and CDR2 as SYGVKD. CDR3 length: 14 amino acids. With 5 bases removed from V and 4 bases from J, the gap between germline ends came to 15 bases. CDR3 sequence (DNA): TGTGCCATCAGTTACGGGACGGATTTTTACGAGCAGTACTTC. This gives the protein CAISYGTDFYEQYF.